Described below is a single T cell receptor (beta chain) sequence and its context. These data originate in a study of T cell changes during pregnancy in multiple sclerosis. Only in-frame clones appear in the TCRdb table, and some are missing; sequencing was by immunoSEQ multiplex PCR. The repertoire holds some 100,000 clones, with 90% to 95% as singletons. CDR1 and CDR2 from the germline V gene are SGHVS and FQNEAQ. V lost 0 bases to trimming and J lost 0 bases; unmatched junction nucleotides: 2. This CDR3 contains 15 residues. The sequencing used peripheral blood, collected before pregnancy. The chain carries TRBV7-8 and TRBJ2-7, with 7 bases fitting TRBD1. The TCR was taken from a female donor with multiple sclerosis, enrolled in a pregnancy study. The CDR3 region has the DNA TGTGCCAGCAGCTTAGCAACAGGGGCCTCCTACGAGCAGTACTTC. Protein: CASSLATGASYEQYF.